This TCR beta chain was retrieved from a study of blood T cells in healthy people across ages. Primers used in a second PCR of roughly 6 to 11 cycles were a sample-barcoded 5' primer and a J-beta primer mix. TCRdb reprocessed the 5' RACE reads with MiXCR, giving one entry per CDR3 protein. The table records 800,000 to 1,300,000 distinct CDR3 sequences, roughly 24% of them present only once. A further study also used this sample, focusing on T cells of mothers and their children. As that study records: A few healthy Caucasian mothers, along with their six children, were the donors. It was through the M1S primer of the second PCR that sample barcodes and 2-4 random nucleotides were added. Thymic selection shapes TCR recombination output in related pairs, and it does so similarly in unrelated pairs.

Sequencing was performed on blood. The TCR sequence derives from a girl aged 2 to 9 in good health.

The DNA for the CDR3 is TGTGCCAGCAGCAAATCTTTTAGCGGGCCCTGGAGCACTGAAGCTTTCTTT. This codes for CASSKSFSGPWSTEAFF. This chain links TRBV6-5 with TRBJ1-1; no definite D call. The V gene lost 6 bases and the J gene lost 4 bases, with 24 bases spanning the gap. There are 17 residues in the CDR3. Germline CDR1 MNHEY, CDR2 SVGAGI.